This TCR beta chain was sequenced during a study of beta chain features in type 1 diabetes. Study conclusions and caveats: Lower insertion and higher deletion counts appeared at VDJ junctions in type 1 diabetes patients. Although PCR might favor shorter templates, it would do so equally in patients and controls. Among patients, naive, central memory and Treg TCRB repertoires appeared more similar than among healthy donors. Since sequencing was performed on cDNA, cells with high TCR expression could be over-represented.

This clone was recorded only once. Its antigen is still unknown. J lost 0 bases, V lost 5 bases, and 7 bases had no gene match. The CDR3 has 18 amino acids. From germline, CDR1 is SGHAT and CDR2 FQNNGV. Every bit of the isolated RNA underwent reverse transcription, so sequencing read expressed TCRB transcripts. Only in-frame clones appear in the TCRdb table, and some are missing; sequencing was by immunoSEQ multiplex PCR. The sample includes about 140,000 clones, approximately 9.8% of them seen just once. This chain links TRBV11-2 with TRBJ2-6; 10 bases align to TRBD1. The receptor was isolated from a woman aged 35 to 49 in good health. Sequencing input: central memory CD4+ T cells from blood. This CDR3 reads CASSPRTGGDSGANVLTF. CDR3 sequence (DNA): TGTGCCAGCAGCCCGCGGACAGGGGGTGACTCTGGGGCCAACGTCCTGACTTTC. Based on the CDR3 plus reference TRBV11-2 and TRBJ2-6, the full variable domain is EAGVAQSPRYKIIEKRQSVAFWCNPISGHATLYWYQQILGQGPKLLIQFQNNGVVDDSQLPKDRFSAERLKGVDSTLKIQPAKLEDSAVYLCASSPRTGGDSGANVLTFGAGSRLTVL.